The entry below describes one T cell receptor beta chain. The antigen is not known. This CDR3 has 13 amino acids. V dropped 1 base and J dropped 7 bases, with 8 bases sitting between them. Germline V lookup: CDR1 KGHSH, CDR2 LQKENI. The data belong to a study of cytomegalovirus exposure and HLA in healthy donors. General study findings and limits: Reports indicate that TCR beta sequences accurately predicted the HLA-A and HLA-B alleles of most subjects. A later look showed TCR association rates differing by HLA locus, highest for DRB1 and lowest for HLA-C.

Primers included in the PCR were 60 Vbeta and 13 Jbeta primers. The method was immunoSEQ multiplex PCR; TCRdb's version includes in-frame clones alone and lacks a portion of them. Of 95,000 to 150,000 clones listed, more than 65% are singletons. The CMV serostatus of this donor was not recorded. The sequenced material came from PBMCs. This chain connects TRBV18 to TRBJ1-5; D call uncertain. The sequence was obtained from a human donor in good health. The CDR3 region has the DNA TGTGCCAGCTCACCACGAGCGGGCCAGCCCCAGCATTTT. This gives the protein CASSPRAGQPQHF.